What follows describes a single T cell receptor beta chain. This entry belongs to a study of shared clonotypes between healthy human individuals. The CDR3 has 14 residues. V was clipped by 3 bases and J by 1 base, with 7 bases between them. Germline loops: CDR1 LNHDA, CDR2 SQIVND (reference sequence). Per the original data handling: Junction-only sequences produced by ImmunoSEQ had no quality scores, so filtering differed. Here immunoSEQ multiplex PCR was the method, and the copy in TCRdb shows in-frame clones only, minus some. The V and J calls and the clone size are those of that table, but D and trimming were determined from the DNA. The table lists about 680,000 clones, more than 70% of them singletons. From CD4+ cells came CD45RA+ naive and CD45RA-negative memory subsets.

The sequencing sample was made of memory CD4+ T cells sorted from blood. Subset: CD45RA-negative fraction. The sequence derives from a woman between 25 and 40 years old in good health. This chain links TRBV19 with TRBJ1-5, with D hard to call. CDR3 coding DNA: TGTGCCAGTAGTATTTCCCAAAGCAATCAGCCCCAGCATTTT. Translation gives CASSISQSNQPQHF.